These 21 T cell receptor beta chains were sequenced from one sample in a study of identical twins. TCRdb recomputed calls from the 5' RACE reads with MiXCR, one row per CDR3 protein. The table lists about 570,000 distinct CDR3 sequences, roughly 9.5% of them singletons. The same data also contributed to another study, on yellow fever vaccine responses in identical twins.

The sequencing input was PBMCs. Source of these receptors: a woman between 18 and 29 years old in good health.

The rearrangement joins TRBV27 to TRBJ2-7; tentatively, D is TRBD1 (5 bases). Per germline, CDR1 MNHEY and CDR2 SMNVEV (reference sequence). Deletions cut 5 bases from V and 2 bases from J, with 16 bases between. This CDR3 is built from 15 residues. The DNA of the CDR3 is TGTGCCAGCAGTAAAACAGGAGATACTACCTACGAGCAGTACTTC. It specifies CASSKTGDTTYEQYF.

The chain couples TRBV5-4 to TRBJ1-1; D is unclear. CDR3 length equals 15 residues. With 1 base removed from V and 2 bases from J, the gap between germline ends came to 12 bases. The germline V gene encodes CDR1 SGHNT and CDR2 YYREEE (reference sequence). CDR3 in amino acids: CASSLPPGENTEAFF. CDR3 bases: TGTGCCAGCAGCTTGCCCCCCGGCGAAAACACTGAAGCTTTCTTT.

V and J are TRBV7-9 and TRBJ2-3; 9 nucleotides agree with TRBD2. In germline, CDR1 is SEHNR, CDR2 FQNEAQ (reference sequence). This CDR3 spans 12 amino acids. The J segment lost 14 bases and the V segment lost 4 bases, leaving 7 bases of the junction unmatched. The chain's CDR3 is CASSSSGTSLYF. The CDR3 region has the DNA TGTGCCAGCAGCTCCTCCGGGACTAGCTTGTATTTT.

In this sample, this clonotype turned up many times. This chain connects TRBV28 to TRBJ2-1, with 12 bases that match TRBD2. With V trimmed by 2 bases and J by 7 bases, 9 bases remained unmatched. The CDR3 is made up of 17 amino acids. Germline V gene lookup returns CDR1 MDHEN and CDR2 SYDVKM. CDR3 protein: CASSLDTKLAGGNEQFF. In nucleotides, the CDR3 is TGTGCCAGCAGTTTAGACACAAAACTAGCGGGAGGAAATGAGCAGTTCTTC. Together with reference TRBV28 and TRBJ2-1, the CDR3 gives the full variable domain: DVKVTQSSRYLVKRTGEKVFLECVQDMDHENMFWYRQDPGLGLRLIYFSYDVKMKEKGDIPEGYSVSREKKERFSLILESASTNQTSMYLCASSLDTKLAGGNEQFFGPGTRLTVL.

This clonotype was seen more than once but under ten times. The CDR3 bases are TGTGCCAGCAGTGAGGAGGTCGCTGAAGCTTTCTTT. Amino acids: CASSEEVAEAFF. The chain links TRBV2 to TRBJ1-1; no firm D call. Germline V gene lookup returns CDR1 SNHLY and CDR2 FYNNEI. The CDR3 contains 12 residues. Deletions cut 3 bases from V and 6 bases from J, with 8 bases between.

This clonotype was counted at least ten times. The V and J genes are TRBV28 and TRBJ2-1; 12 bases line up with TRBD2. V trimming: 2 bases; J trimming: 9 bases; junction bases outside the gene matches: 5. Germline V CDR1 and CDR2: MDHEN, SYDVKM. This CDR3 is built from 15 residues. CDR3 protein: CASSLGASGRGEQFF. The CDR3 DNA reads as TGTGCCAGCAGTTTAGGGGCTAGCGGGAGGGGTGAGCAGTTCTTC. Variable domain in full (rest from reference TRBV28 and TRBJ2-1): DVKVTQSSRYLVKRTGEKVFLECVQDMDHENMFWYRQDPGLGLRLIYFSYDVKMKEKGDIPEGYSVSREKKERFSLILESASTNQTSMYLCASSLGASGRGEQFFGPGTRLTVL.

This clonotype has just a few counts. The gene calls are TRBV7-8 and TRBJ2-1, with a possible D match to TRBD2 (6 bases). The germline V gene encodes CDR1 SGHVS and CDR2 FQNEAQ. The CDR3 has 15 amino acids. V was trimmed by 3 bases and J by 0 bases, leaving 9 bases between them. CDR3 region: CASSFERASYNEQFF. DNA of the CDR3: TGTGCCAGCAGCTTCGAGCGGGCCTCCTACAATGAGCAGTTCTTC.

This clonotype was counted a few times. The chain has TRBV19 and TRBJ2-3; maybe TRBD2 (5 bases). Looked up from germline, CDR1 is LNHDA and CDR2 is SQIVND (reference sequence). The CDR3 has 15 residues. V dropped 5 bases and J dropped 0 bases, with 12 bases sitting between them. This CDR3 is CASSSSGLSTDTQYF. The CDR3 DNA follows: TGTGCCAGTAGTTCTTCCGGACTTAGCACAGATACGCAGTATTTT.

In the case of this clonotype: A read error is possible here, since a much larger clone lies one base away. The chain combines TRBV18 with TRBJ2-1, with TRBD2 identical over 12 bases. The DNA end favors TRBJ2-7, so the J call may be wrong. CDR1 and CDR2 (germline): KGHSH, LQKENI. CDR3 length: 19 amino acids. CDR3 sequence reads: CASSPNRIGLAGSYNEQYF. The CDR3 nucleotides are TGTGCCAGCTCACCCAACCGGATTGGACTAGCGGGGAGCTACAATGAGCAGTACTTC.

V and J are TRBV4-3 and TRBJ1-2; D is unresolved. The germline CDR1 and CDR2 sequences are LGHNA and YSLEER. With 0 bases removed from V and 4 bases from J, the gap between germline ends came to 9 bases. The CDR3 sequence is 14 residues long. The CDR3 nucleotides read TGCGCCAGCAGCCAAGAGAGAGGCGGCTATGGCTACACCTTC. It specifies CASSQERGGYGYTF.

In this sample, this clonotype turned up a few times. V is TRBV7-9 and J is TRBJ2-7, with D perhaps given as TRBD1 or TRBD2 (5 bases each). CDR3 length: 16 amino acids. Between the trimmed V and J ends, which lost 7 bases and 6 bases, there was a span of 25 bases. Germline CDR1 reads SEHNR; CDR2 reads FQNEAQ (reference sequence). The CDR3 nucleotides read TGTGCCAGCACCGACAAACTTCCGGGACGAATGGGCGAGCAGTACTTC. It specifies CASTDKLPGRMGEQYF.

This clonotype came up many times. DNA of the CDR3: TGTGCCAGCAGCTATCTGACGTCGAACACTGAAGCTTTCTTT. It codes for CASSYLTSNTEAFF. The rearrangement uses TRBV6-5 and TRBJ1-1; D is ambiguous. CDR3 length: 14 residues. With 6 bases removed from V and 1 base from J, the gap between germline ends came to 12 bases. Germline V gives CDR1 MNHEY, CDR2 SVGAGI.

This clonotype was detected only a few times. The rearrangement links TRBV5-1 to TRBJ2-7; 11 positions agree with TRBD1. Germline V gives CDR1 SGHRS, CDR2 YFSETQ. The junction had 6 bases not matched to a gene; V was cut back by 4 bases and J by 3 bases. The CDR3 is 15 residues long. The CDR3 DNA reads as TGCGCCAGCAGCATAGGACAGGGGGCGGTCTACGAGCAGTACTTC. Its protein product is CASSIGQGAVYEQYF.

This clonotype was recorded many times. The chain employs TRBV20-1 and TRBJ2-1; D remains unclear. CDR1 is DFQATT and CDR2 is SNEGSKA in the germline V gene (reference sequence). V lost 2 bases to trimming and J lost 0 bases, with 17 bases between them. This CDR3 comprises 17 residues. The CDR3 DNA reads TGCAGTGCTAGATCAACAGTGGGAAACGTCTCCTACAATGAGCAGTTCTTC. It yields the protein CSARSTVGNVSYNEQFF.

This clonotype was detected many times. This sequence joins TRBV20-1 and TRBJ1-1; D remains unclear. Per the germline V gene, CDR1 is DFQATT and CDR2 is SNEGSKA (reference sequence). The length of the CDR3 is 11 residues. The V end lost 3 bases, the J end lost 4 bases, and 6 bases lay between the germline ends. The chain's CDR3 is CSASPGTEAFF. CDR3 in DNA: TGCAGTGCTAGTCCCGGCACTGAAGCTTTCTTT.

The chain has TRBV4-3 and TRBJ2-5; D is undetermined. This CDR3 contains 17 residues. With 0 bases removed from V and 2 bases from J, the gap between germline ends came to 16 bases. Germline loops: CDR1 LGHNA, CDR2 YSLEER. As DNA, the CDR3 is TGCGCCAGCAGCCAAGATATTTATGGCGTTACACAAGAGACCCAGTACTTC. Translating gives CASSQDIYGVTQETQYF.

The rearrangement links TRBV7-3 to TRBJ2-3; weak D call: TRBD2 (5 bases). Trimming pared 4 bases from V and 1 base from J, leaving 21 bases between. Per the germline V gene, CDR1 is SGHTA and CDR2 is FQGTGA. The CDR3 spans 18 residues. CDR3 residues: CASSSNVWGEIGTDTQYF. CDR3 sequence (DNA): TGTGCCAGCAGCTCTAACGTTTGGGGAGAGATCGGCACAGATACGCAGTATTTT.

This clonotype was seen many times. CDR3 region: CASSLGGPEAFF. CDR3 DNA sequence: TGTGCCAGCAGCTTAGGAGGGCCTGAAGCTTTCTTT. The chain joins TRBV7-2 to TRBJ1-1; D remains unclear. This CDR3 contains 12 residues. Germline loops: CDR1 SGHTA, CDR2 FQGNSA. The V gene lost 1 base and the J gene lost 6 bases, with 6 bases spanning the gap.

In its sample, this clonotype was seen many times. This chain connects TRBV20-1 to TRBJ2-1; 7 positions agree with TRBD1. With V trimmed by 6 bases and J by 0 bases, 5 bases remained unmatched. Looked up from germline, CDR1 is DFQATT and CDR2 is SNEGSKA (reference sequence). This CDR3 spans 14 amino acids. The CDR3: CSASRGSSYNEQFF. In DNA, the CDR3 is TGCAGTGCCAGCAGGGGGAGCTCCTACAATGAGCAGTTCTTC.

This chain uses TRBV20-1 with TRBJ2-7, with D possibly TRBD2 on 6 matching bases. This CDR3 comprises 15 residues. CDR1 DFQATT and CDR2 SNEGSKA come from the germline V gene (reference sequence). CDR3 DNA sequence: TGCAGCGCTGCCGGCGGGGTCCATAGCTCCTACGAGCAGTACTTC. This encodes CSAAGGVHSSYEQYF.

This clonotype was picked up many times. This rearrangement joins TRBV29-1 to TRBJ2-1; 16 positions agree with TRBD2. The CDR3 has 18 residues. V trimming: 4 bases; J trimming: 0 bases; junction bases outside the gene matches: 6. CDR1 is SQVTM and CDR2 is ANQGSEA in the germline V gene. The CDR3 DNA sequence: TGCAGCGTTGTGGGACTAGCGGGGGGGCAGAGCTCCTACAATGAGCAGTTCTTC. This sequence encodes CSVVGLAGGQSSYNEQFF.